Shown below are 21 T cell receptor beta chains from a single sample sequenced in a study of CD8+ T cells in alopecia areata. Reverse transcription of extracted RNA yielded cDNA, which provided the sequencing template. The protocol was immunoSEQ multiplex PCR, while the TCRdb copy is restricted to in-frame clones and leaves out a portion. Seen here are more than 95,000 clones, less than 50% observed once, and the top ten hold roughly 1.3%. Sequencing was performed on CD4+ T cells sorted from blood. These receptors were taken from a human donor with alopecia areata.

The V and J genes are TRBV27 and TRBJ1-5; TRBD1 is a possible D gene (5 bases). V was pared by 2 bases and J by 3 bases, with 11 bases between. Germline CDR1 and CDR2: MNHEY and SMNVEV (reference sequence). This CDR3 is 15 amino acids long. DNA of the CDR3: TGTGCCAGCAGTTTAAGGCAGGGCAACAATCAGCCCCAGCATTTT. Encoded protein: CASSLRQGNNQPQHF.

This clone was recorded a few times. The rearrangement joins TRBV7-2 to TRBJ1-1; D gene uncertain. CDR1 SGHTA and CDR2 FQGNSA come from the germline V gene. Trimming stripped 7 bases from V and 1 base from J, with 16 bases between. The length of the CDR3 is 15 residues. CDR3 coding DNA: TGTGCCAGCACCCGGGGATTGACGCCGAACACTGAAGCTTTCTTT. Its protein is CASTRGLTPNTEAFF.

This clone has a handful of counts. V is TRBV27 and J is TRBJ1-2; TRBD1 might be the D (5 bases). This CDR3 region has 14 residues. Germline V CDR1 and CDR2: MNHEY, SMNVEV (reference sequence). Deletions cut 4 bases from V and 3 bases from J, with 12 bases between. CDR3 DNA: TGTGCCAGCAGTTATCAGGGAAAGGACTATGGCTACACCTTC. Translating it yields CASSYQGKDYGYTF.

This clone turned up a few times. CDR3 sequence (DNA): TGTGCCAGCAGCTTAGTAACTAACGGGCAGCCCCAGCATTTT. This encodes CASSLVTNGQPQHF. The chain recombines TRBV7-2 with TRBJ1-5; D gene uncertain. CDR1 SGHTA and CDR2 FQGNSA come from the germline V gene. CDR3 length: 14 residues. V lost 1 base, J lost 7 bases, and 11 bases lay in between.

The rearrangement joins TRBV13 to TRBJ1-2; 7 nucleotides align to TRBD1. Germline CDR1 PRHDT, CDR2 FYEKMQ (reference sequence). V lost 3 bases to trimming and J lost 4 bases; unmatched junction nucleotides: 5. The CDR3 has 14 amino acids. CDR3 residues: CASSFGTASYGYTF. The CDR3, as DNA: TGTGCCAGCAGCTTCGGGACAGCTTCCTATGGCTACACCTTC.

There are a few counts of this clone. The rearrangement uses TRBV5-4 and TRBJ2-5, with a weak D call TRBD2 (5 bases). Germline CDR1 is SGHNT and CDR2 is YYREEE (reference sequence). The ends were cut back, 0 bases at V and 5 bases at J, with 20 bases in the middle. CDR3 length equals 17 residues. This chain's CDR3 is CASSLVSSRGPWETQYF. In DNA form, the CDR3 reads TGTGCCAGCAGCTTGGTTTCCTCCCGGGGTCCCTGGGAGACCCAGTACTTC. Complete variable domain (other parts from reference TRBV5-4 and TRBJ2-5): ETGVTQSPTHLIKTRGQQVTLRCSSQSGHNTVSWYQQALGQGPQFIFQYYREEENGRGNFPPRFSGLQFPNYSSELNVNALELDDSALYLCASSLVSSRGPWETQYFGPGTRLLVL.

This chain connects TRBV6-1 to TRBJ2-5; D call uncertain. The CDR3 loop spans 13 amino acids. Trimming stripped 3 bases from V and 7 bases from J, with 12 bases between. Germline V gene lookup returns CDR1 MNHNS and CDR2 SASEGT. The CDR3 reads CASSEAGSATQYF. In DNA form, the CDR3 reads TGTGCCAGCAGTGAGGCAGGTTCGGCGACCCAGTACTTC.

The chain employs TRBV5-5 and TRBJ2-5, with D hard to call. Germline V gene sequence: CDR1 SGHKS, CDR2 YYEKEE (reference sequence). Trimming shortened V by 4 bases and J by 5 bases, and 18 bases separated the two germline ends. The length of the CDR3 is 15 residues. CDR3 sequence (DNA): TGTGCCAGCAGCATCGATCCAGTAGTATGGGAGACCCAGTACTTC. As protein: CASSIDPVVWETQYF.

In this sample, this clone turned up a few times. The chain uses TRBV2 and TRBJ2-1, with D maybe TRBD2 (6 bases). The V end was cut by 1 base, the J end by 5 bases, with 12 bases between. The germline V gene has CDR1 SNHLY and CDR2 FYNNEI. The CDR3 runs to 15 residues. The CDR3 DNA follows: TGTGCCAGCAGTGAAGAGCGGGCGACAAACAATGAGCAGTTCTTC. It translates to CASSEERATNNEQFF.

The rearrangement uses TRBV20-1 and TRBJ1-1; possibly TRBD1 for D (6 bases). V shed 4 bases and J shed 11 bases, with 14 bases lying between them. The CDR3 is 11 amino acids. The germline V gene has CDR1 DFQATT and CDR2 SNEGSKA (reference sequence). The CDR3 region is CSAKVSGVAFF. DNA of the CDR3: TGCAGTGCTAAAGTCTCAGGGGTGGCTTTCTTT.

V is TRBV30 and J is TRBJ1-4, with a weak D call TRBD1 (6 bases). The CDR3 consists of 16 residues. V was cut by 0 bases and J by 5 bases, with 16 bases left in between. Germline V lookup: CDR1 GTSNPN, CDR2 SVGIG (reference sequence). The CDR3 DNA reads TGTGCCTGGAGTGTCATTAGGGGGACGGCAAATGAAAAACTGTTTTTT. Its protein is CAWSVIRGTANEKLFF. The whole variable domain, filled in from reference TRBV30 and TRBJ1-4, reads SQTIHQWPATLVQPVGSPLSLECTVEGTSNPNLYWYRQAAGRGLQLLFYSVGIGQISSEVPQNLSASRPQDRQFILSSKKLLLSDSGFYLCAWSVIRGTANEKLFFGSGTQLSVL.

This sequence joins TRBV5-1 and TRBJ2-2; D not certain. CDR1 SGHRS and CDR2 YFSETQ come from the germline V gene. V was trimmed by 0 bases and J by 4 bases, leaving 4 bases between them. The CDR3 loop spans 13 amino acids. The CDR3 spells CASSLEGTGELFF. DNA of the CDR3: TGCGCCAGCAGCTTGGAGGGCACCGGGGAGCTGTTTTTT.

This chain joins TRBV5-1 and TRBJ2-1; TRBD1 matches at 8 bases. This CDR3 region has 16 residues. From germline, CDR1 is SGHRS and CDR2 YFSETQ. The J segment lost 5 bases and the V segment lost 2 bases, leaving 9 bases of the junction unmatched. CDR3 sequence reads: CASSFEDRAVDNEQFF. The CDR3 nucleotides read TGCGCCAGCAGCTTCGAGGACAGGGCCGTGGACAATGAGCAGTTCTTC. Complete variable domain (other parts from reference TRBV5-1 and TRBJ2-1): KAGVTQTPRYLIKTRGQQVTLSCSPISGHRSVSWYQQTPGQGLQFLFEYFSETQRNKGNFPGRFSGRQFSNSRSEMNVSTLELGDSALYLCASSFEDRAVDNEQFFGPGTRLTVL.

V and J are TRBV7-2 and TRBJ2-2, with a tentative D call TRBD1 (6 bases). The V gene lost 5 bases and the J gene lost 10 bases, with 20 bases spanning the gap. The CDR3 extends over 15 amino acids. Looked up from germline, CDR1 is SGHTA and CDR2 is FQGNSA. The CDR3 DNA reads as TGTGCCAGCAGCCGTACACAGGGTATTAGGGAGGAGCTGTTTTTT. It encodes CASSRTQGIREELFF. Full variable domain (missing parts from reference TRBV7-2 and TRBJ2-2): GAGVSQSPSNKVTEKGKDVELRCDPISGHTALYWYRQSLGQGLEFLIYFQGNSAPDKSGLPSDRFSAERTGGSVSTLTIQRTQQEDSAVYLCASSRTQGIREELFFGEGSRLTVL.

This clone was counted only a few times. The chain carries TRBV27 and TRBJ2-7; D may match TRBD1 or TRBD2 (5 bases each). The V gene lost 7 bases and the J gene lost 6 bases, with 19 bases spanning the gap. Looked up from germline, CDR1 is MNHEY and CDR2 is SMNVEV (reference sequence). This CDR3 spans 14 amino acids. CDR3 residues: CASTGTRPSLEQYF. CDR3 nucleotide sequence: TGTGCCAGCACCGGGACGAGGCCATCCCTCGAGCAGTACTTC.

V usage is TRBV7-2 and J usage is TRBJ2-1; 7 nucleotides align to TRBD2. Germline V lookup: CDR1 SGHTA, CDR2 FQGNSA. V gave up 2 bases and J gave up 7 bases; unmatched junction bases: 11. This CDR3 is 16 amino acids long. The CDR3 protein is CASSLPGGALSNEQFF. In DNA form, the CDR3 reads TGTGCCAGCAGCTTACCGGGGGGTGCCCTTTCGAATGAGCAGTTCTTC. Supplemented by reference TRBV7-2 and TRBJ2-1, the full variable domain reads GAGVSQSPSNKVTEKGKDVELRCDPISGHTALYWYRQSLGQGLEFLIYFQGNSAPDKSGLPSDRFSAERTGGSVSTLTIQRTQQEDSAVYLCASSLPGGALSNEQFFGPGTRLTVL.

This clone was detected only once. As DNA, the CDR3 is TGCGCCAGCAGCCGCGGGGACAGCTCCTACAATGAGCAGTTCTTC. As protein: CASSRGDSSYNEQFF. The chain links TRBV5-1 to TRBJ2-1; D is perhaps TRBD1 (7 bases). Trimming stripped 4 bases from V and 0 bases from J, with 11 bases between. The CDR3 has 15 residues. CDR1 SGHRS and CDR2 YFSETQ come from the germline V gene.

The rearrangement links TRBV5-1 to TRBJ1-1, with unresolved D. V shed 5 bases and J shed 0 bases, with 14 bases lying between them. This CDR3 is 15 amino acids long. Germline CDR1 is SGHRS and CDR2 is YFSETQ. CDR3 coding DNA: TGCGCCAGCAGGTTCGAGATGGGTATGAACACTGAAGCTTTCTTT. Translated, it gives CASRFEMGMNTEAFF.

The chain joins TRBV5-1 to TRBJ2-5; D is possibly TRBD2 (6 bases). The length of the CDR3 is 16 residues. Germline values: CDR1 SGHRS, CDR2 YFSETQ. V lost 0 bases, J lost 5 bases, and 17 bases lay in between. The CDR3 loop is CASSLARQGRGETQYF. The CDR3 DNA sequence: TGCGCCAGCAGCTTGGCCCGGCAGGGCCGGGGGGAGACCCAGTACTTC.

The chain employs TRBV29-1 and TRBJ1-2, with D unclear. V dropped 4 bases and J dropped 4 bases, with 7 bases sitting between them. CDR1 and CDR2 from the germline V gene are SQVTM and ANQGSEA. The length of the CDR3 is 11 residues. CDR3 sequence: CSVAQSYGYTF. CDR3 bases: TGCAGCGTTGCGCAGTCCTATGGCTACACCTTC.

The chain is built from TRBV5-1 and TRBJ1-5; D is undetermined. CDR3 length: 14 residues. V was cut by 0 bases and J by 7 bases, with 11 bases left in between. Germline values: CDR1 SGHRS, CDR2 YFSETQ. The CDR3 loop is CASSLDGALQPQHF. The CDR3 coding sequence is TGCGCCAGCAGCTTGGACGGAGCCCTCCAGCCCCAGCATTTT.